Listed here are 20 T cell receptor beta chains from one sample, sequenced in a study of shared clonotypes between healthy human individuals. TCRdb keeps only in-frame clones here, not all; method: immunoSEQ multiplex PCR. The sample has roughly 1.5 million clones, approximately 98% seen once. Sequenced: naive CD4+ T cells sorted from blood. Subset reported: CD45RA+ positively selected. These receptors all stem from a man aged 30-40 years in good health.

The CDR3 reads CASSSSINTEAFF. For the CDR3, the DNA is TGTGCCAGCAGTTCTAGCATAAACACTGAAGCTTTCTTT. The J gene is TRBJ1-1, the V gene TRBV2, with unresolved D. With 5 bases removed from V and 2 bases from J, the gap between germline ends came to 9 bases. Germline CDR1 and CDR2: SNHLY and FYNNEI. This CDR3 is 13 amino acids long.

This CDR3 reads CASSRYGQGDEQYF. The CDR3, as DNA: TGCGCCAGCAGCCGATATGGACAGGGGGACGAGCAGTACTTC. The rearrangement links TRBV5-1 to TRBJ2-7; 10 nucleotides match TRBD1. Germline values: CDR1 SGHRS, CDR2 YFSETQ. Trimming cost V 4 bases and J 5 bases; bases outside gene matches: 6. The CDR3 is 14 residues long.

V and J are TRBV28 and TRBJ2-2, with D perhaps being TRBD1 or TRBD2 (6 bases each). Germline V lookup: CDR1 MDHEN, CDR2 SYDVKM. V shed 4 bases and J shed 5 bases, with 11 bases lying between them. CDR3 size: 14 residues. The CDR3 region is CASSWRGSTGELFF. CDR3 nucleotide sequence: TGTGCCAGCAGTTGGAGGGGGTCAACCGGGGAGCTGTTTTTT. Together with reference TRBV28 and TRBJ2-2, the CDR3 gives the full variable domain: DVKVTQSSRYLVKRTGEKVFLECVQDMDHENMFWYRQDPGLGLRLIYFSYDVKMKEKGDIPEGYSVSREKKERFSLILESASTNQTSMYLCASSWRGSTGELFFGEGSRLTVL.

This clone has only one observation. Other DNA sequences from this sample encode an identical CDR3 as well. The genes are TRBV19 and TRBJ1-2, with a weak D call TRBD1 (5 bases). V lost 4 bases and J 3 bases, leaving 9 bases between the germline ends. CDR1 is LNHDA and CDR2 is SQIVND in the germline V gene (reference sequence). CDR3 length: 13 residues. CDR3 sequence reads: CASSTGKDYGYTF. The CDR3 DNA reads TGTGCCAGTAGTACAGGGAAGGACTATGGCTACACCTTC.

V usage is TRBV5-1 and J usage is TRBJ2-3, with 7 bases identical to TRBD1. Trimming took 3 bases from V and 5 from J; bases not matched to a gene: 12. Germline CDR1 is SGHRS and CDR2 is YFSETQ. CDR3 size: 16 residues. CDR3 sequence reads: CASSSTPGQMGDTQYF. In DNA form, the CDR3 reads TGCGCCAGCAGCTCCACCCCGGGACAGATGGGAGATACGCAGTATTTT.

In the case of this clone: Different DNA sequences within this sample yield the same CDR3. The V call is TRBV5-1, the J call TRBJ2-3; 9 positions agree with TRBD1. This CDR3 is built from 16 residues. Trimming removed 0 bases from V and 5 bases from J; junction bases left unmatched: 7. Looked up from germline, CDR1 is SGHRS and CDR2 is YFSETQ. The CDR3 sequence is CASSLGGTGSGDTQYF. The CDR3 nucleotides read TGCGCCAGCAGCTTGGGGGGGACAGGGTCCGGAGATACGCAGTATTTT.

The genes are TRBV19 and TRBJ2-2, with 10 bases fitting TRBD1. With 3 bases clipped from V and 7 bases from J, the junction kept 14 bases outside the gene matches. Germline V gives CDR1 LNHDA, CDR2 SQIVND (reference sequence). This CDR3 is 18 amino acids long. The CDR3 sequence: CASSMLGQGTLSSGELFF. The DNA for the CDR3 is TGTGCCAGTAGTATGTTGGGACAGGGGACGCTAAGCAGCGGGGAGCTGTTTTTT. The full variable domain, with the rest looked up from reference TRBV19 and TRBJ2-2, is DGGITQSPKYLFRKEGQNVTLSCEQNLNHDAMYWYRQDPGQGLRLIYYSQIVNDFQKGDIAEGYSVSREKKESFPLTVTSAQKNPTAFYLCASSMLGQGTLSSGELFFGEGSRLTVL.

V and J are TRBV5-1 and TRBJ2-1; 8 nucleotides match TRBD2. Germline CDR1 is SGHRS and CDR2 is YFSETQ. The CDR3 has 16 residues. The V gene end was trimmed by 5 bases and the J gene end by 3 bases; junction bases not matched to a gene: 10. CDR3 loop: CASSTGLEVGYNEQFF. The CDR3 nucleotides are TGCGCCAGCAGTACGGGACTAGAGGTTGGCTACAATGAGCAGTTCTTC.

The chain couples TRBV7-9 to TRBJ1-1; D unresolved. The CDR3 loop spans 14 amino acids. Germline CDR1 SEHNR, CDR2 FQNEAQ (reference sequence). V gave up 5 bases and J gave up 4 bases, with 14 bases separating them. The CDR3 sequence is CASSRGGISTEAFF. The CDR3 DNA sequence: TGTGCCAGCAGCCGAGGAGGCATCAGCACTGAAGCTTTCTTT.

This rearrangement joins TRBV27 to TRBJ2-2; maybe TRBD1 (6 bases). The length of the CDR3 is 17 residues. Per germline, CDR1 MNHEY and CDR2 SMNVEV (reference sequence). V shed 5 bases and J shed 3 bases, with 19 bases lying between them. The CDR3 DNA follows: TGTGCCAGCAGTAACCCACTCAGGGGTAGTTACACCGGGGAGCTGTTTTTT. Translation: CASSNPLRGSYTGELFF.

V is TRBV18 and J is TRBJ1-2; tentative D call: TRBD1 (6 bases). Trimming stripped 0 bases from V and 7 bases from J, with 9 bases between. Germline CDR1 reads KGHSH; CDR2 reads LQKENI. This CDR3 is built from 13 residues. The CDR3: CASSPPGGSGYTF. CDR3 sequence (DNA): TGTGCCAGCTCACCACCGGGGGGCTCTGGCTACACCTTC.

The chain is built from TRBV5-1 and TRBJ1-1; TRBD1 aligns across 7 bases. Germline V gene sequence: CDR1 SGHRS, CDR2 YFSETQ. Trimming cost V 3 bases and J 0 bases; bases outside gene matches: 5. The CDR3 sequence is 15 residues long. CDR3 sequence (DNA): TGCGCCAGCAGCTGGGCGGGACAGCTGAACACTGAAGCTTTCTTT. It codes for CASSWAGQLNTEAFF.

The chain combines TRBV6-5 with TRBJ2-2, with D perhaps TRBD1 (5 bases). Germline CDR1 MNHEY, CDR2 SVGAGI. Between the trimmed V and J ends, which lost 7 bases and 0 bases, there was a span of 9 bases. This CDR3 has 14 residues. The CDR3 DNA reads TGTGCCAGCATGTGGGGCACGAACACCGGGGAGCTGTTTTTT. This gives the protein CASMWGTNTGELFF.

V usage is TRBV6-5 and J usage is TRBJ2-4; D gene unclear. Trimming cost V 1 base and J 3 bases, with 10 bases left between them. CDR1 is MNHEY, CDR2 SVGAGI, per germline. The CDR3 consists of 15 residues. The CDR3 DNA sequence: TGTGCCAGCAGTTACTTCGCCCCGGGCAAAAACATTCAGTACTTC. Amino acid sequence: CASSYFAPGKNIQYF.

V is TRBV6-1 and J is TRBJ2-1; D gene ambiguous. Trimming removed 6 bases at V and 5 bases at J, with 5 bases between. Germline V gives CDR1 MNHNS, CDR2 SASEGT. The CDR3 is 11 residues long. The CDR3, as DNA: TGTGCCAGCAGCCACCACAATGAGCAGTTCTTC. Protein sequence: CASSHHNEQFF.

The V call is TRBV2, the J call TRBJ1-2; TRBD1 aligns across 9 bases. Germline lookup yields CDR1 SNHLY and CDR2 FYNNEI. The CDR3 contains 14 residues. V lost 6 bases to trimming and J lost 7 bases; unmatched junction nucleotides: 9. CDR3 residues: CASRGTGSPPGYTF. In DNA form, the CDR3 reads TGTGCCAGCAGGGGGACAGGGTCCCCCCCTGGCTACACCTTC.

The chain recombines TRBV11-2 with TRBJ2-3, with D possibly matching TRBD2 (6 bases). The V gene lost 5 bases and the J gene lost 3 bases, with 12 bases spanning the gap. Germline V CDR1 and CDR2: SGHAT, FQNNGV. The CDR3 runs 14 residues. CDR3: CASSHEGLTDTQYF. The DNA for the CDR3 is TGTGCCAGCAGCCACGAGGGACTGACAGATACGCAGTATTTT.

The chain employs TRBV7-9 and TRBJ2-7; the D is unclear. Germline V gene sequence: CDR1 SEHNR, CDR2 FQNEAQ (reference sequence). V was pared by 1 base and J by 2 bases, with 9 bases between. This CDR3 region has 14 residues. CDR3 sequence (DNA): TGTGCCAGCAGCTTAGTCCACCCCCCCTACGAGCAGTACTTC. Protein: CASSLVHPPYEQYF. The whole variable domain, filled in from reference TRBV7-9 and TRBJ2-7, reads DTGVSQNPRHKITKRGQNVTFRCDPISEHNRLYWYRQTLGQGPEFLTYFQNEAQLEKSRLLSDRFSAERPKGSFSTLEIQRTEQGDSAMYLCASSLVHPPYEQYFGPGTRLTVT.

This clone was seen once. This chain connects TRBV7-2 to TRBJ1-2; no clear D. The ends were cut back, 5 bases at V and 0 bases at J, with 16 bases in the middle. The CDR3 covers 16 residues. Germline CDR1 and CDR2: SGHTA and FQGNSA. CDR3 bases: TGTGCCAGCAGCCGTACGGCCGACGGGACTAACTATGGCTACACCTTC. This encodes CASSRTADGTNYGYTF.

This chain connects TRBV18 to TRBJ2-1; no definite D call. Germline V CDR1 and CDR2: KGHSH, LQKENI. The germline V and J ends were trimmed by 3 bases and 2 bases, with 11 bases remaining between them. CDR3 length: 15 residues. Here the CDR3 DNA reads TGTGCCAGCTCACCTAGACGACCGACCTACAATGAGCAGTTCTTC. It is translated as CASSPRRPTYNEQFF.